The 8 T cell receptor beta chains reported below all come from one sample, sequenced in a study of T cells in women clearing cervical HPV infection. Using immunoSEQ multiplex PCR, the repertoire was profiled, and TCRdb retains in-frame clones only, with some absent. The sample data list fewer than 40,000 clones. Sequencing input: blood buffy coat. The receptors originated from a woman aged 18 to 75 with a cervical HPV16 infection that either progressed to CIN3+ or cleared (not recorded which).

Remarks on this clone: From the germline J gene comes the end of the CDR3, since the read stops 3 residues before it. V is TRBV20-1 and J is TRBJ2-6; TRBD1 matches 7 bases. The ends lost 5 bases at V and 0 bases at J; junction bases unmatched: 10. CDR3 length equals 17 residues. The germline gives CDR1 DFQATT, CDR2 SNEGSKA (reference sequence). The CDR3 protein is CSASGTAAFSGANVLTF. The covered CDR3 bases are TGCAGTGCTTCCGGGACAGCCGCATTCTCTGGGGCCAACGTC.

Regarding this clone: The read falls 3 residues short of the CDR3 end, and the missing part is taken from the germline J gene. The V call is TRBV7-2, the J call TRBJ2-7; D remains unclear. Germline CDR1 SGHTA, CDR2 FQGNSA. Trimming took 2 bases from V and 3 from J, leaving 8 bases between them. The CDR3 totals 13 residues. CDR3 DNA, as far as it was read: TGTGCCAGCAGCTTAAGGCAGGACTACGAG. Translation: CASSLRQDYE. The complete CDR3 reads CASSLRQDYEQYF.

Details on this clone: The CDR3 end falls 3 residues outside the read, so it is completed with the germline J gene. This chain connects TRBV7-8 to TRBJ1-2; D call uncertain. The CDR3 consists of 15 residues. Looked up from germline, CDR1 is SGHVS and CDR2 is FQNEAQ. Deletions cut 2 bases from V and 3 bases from J, with 13 bases between. The sequenced CDR3 bases are TGTGCCAGCAGCTTACAAACCGGGGTCGACTATGGC. Its protein is CASSLQTGVDYG. The complete CDR3 sequence is CASSLQTGVDYGYTF.

About this clone itself: Sequencing ends 3 residues short of the CDR3 end; the germline J gene provides the rest. The chain couples TRBV20-1 to TRBJ1-5, with unresolved D. Trimming took off 5 bases at V and 3 bases at J, with 17 bases between the two ends. Germline CDR1 DFQATT, CDR2 SNEGSKA (reference sequence). The CDR3 covers 15 residues. The covered CDR3 bases are TGCAGTGCTGTCCAGCAGGATTTATACAATCAGCCC. This encodes CSAVQQDLYNQP. The full CDR3 sequence reads CSAVQQDLYNQPQHF.

As for this clone: Read data end 3 residues before the CDR3 end; the end is taken from the germline J gene. The chain has TRBV6-2 or TRBV6-3 and TRBJ1-1, with 8 bases matching TRBD1. This CDR3 comprises 16 residues. CDR1 is MNHEY, CDR2 SVGEGT, per germline. The V segment lost 11 bases and the J segment 5 bases; nucleotides outside the gene matches: 19. The part of the CDR3 DNA that was read is TGTGCCGCGATAAGGACAGGGAGTGCGAGAAGGACTGAA. This sequence encodes CAAIRTGSARRTE. The CDR3 reads in full as CAAIRTGSARRTEAFF.

Notes on this clone: The sequenced fragment ends 3 residues before the CDR3 boundary, so the rest is inferred from the germline J gene. V and J are TRBV7-9 and TRBJ1-5, with D perhaps matching TRBD1 (5 bases). CDR1 and CDR2 (germline): SEHNR, FQNEAQ (reference sequence). CDR3 size: 14 residues. Trimming stripped 5 bases from V and 2 bases from J, with 10 bases between. The covered CDR3 bases are TGTGCCAGCAGCCACGGAGGGGGCAATCAGCCC. It encodes CASSHGGGNQP. The entire CDR3 protein is CASSHGGGNQPQHF.

Notes on this clone: Read coverage stops 3 residues before the CDR3 terminus; the germline J gene supplies the remainder. The chain joins TRBV6-2 or TRBV6-3 to TRBJ2-7; 8 positions match TRBD2. Germline CDR1 MNHEY, CDR2 SVGEGT. The CDR3 length is 13 residues. V was clipped by 4 bases and J by 4 bases; unmatched bases: 3. CDR3 residues: CASSFGGEYEQYF. The part of the CDR3 DNA that was read is TGTGCCAGCAGTTTCGGGGGGGAGTACGAG.

Notes on this clone: The read ends 3 residues shy of where the CDR3 ends; the end is completed using the germline J gene. The V call is TRBV2, the J call TRBJ2-7, with D possibly matching TRBD1 (5 bases). CDR3 length equals 12 residues. V lost 5 bases and J 4 bases, leaving 9 bases between the germline ends. CDR1 is SNHLY and CDR2 is FYNNEI in the germline V gene. The CDR3 reads CASSPQAYEQYF. The sequenced CDR3 bases are TGTGCCAGCAGTCCACAGGCGTACGAG. The whole variable domain, filled in from reference TRBV2 and TRBJ2-7, reads EPEVTQTPSHQVTQMGQEVILRCVPISNHLYFYWYRQILGQKVEFLVSFYNNEISEKSEIFDDQFSVERPDGSNFTLKIRSTKLEDSAMYFCASSPQAYEQYFGPGTRLTVT.